This paragraph reports one T cell receptor beta chain. The antigen is undetermined. Three rounds of nested PCR, following a modified ARM-PCR protocol, produced the TCRbeta library. TCRdb re-analysed the multiplex PCR reads in MiXCR, keeping a single row per CDR3 protein. The table includes some 100,000 distinct CDR3 sequences, approximately 65% detected once. This entry belongs to a study of tumor and adjacent non-tumor tissue in lung cancer. Study-wide context: The patients, approximately 9 men and 4 or 5 women, were roughly 30 to 80 with stage I to III disease. On average, productive TCRbeta reads reached about 4.2 million per sample. Points from the study as a whole: Significantly higher TCR diversity was found in tumor than normal lung. Higher tumor TCR diversity was associated with shorter survival.

The length of the CDR3 is 20 residues. Germline assignment: CDR1 MNHEY and CDR2 SVGAGI. V lost 7 bases, J lost 17 bases, and 32 bases stayed unmatched. The template was RNA from unsorted bulk tissue. This non-tumor lung sample came from over 3 cm beyond the tumor edge. Sequences were obtained from distant non-tumor lung tissue. The chain carries TRBV6-5 and TRBJ2-6; 10 bases map to TRBD2. This receptor was identified in a young man with non-small cell lung cancer. In nucleotides, the CDR3 is TGTGCCAGCAATTCCGAACCCGGACTAGCGGAGAGCTCTGGGGCCAACATCGTGACTTTC. It encodes CASNSEPGLAESSGANIVTF.